Listed here are 22 T cell receptor beta chains from one sample, sequenced in a study of cytomegalovirus exposure and HLA in healthy donors. 60 Vbeta and 13 Jbeta primers were used in PCR. Sequencing was performed with immunoSEQ multiplex PCR; in TCRdb, only in-frame clones are kept and a portion is missing. Its listing shows about 58,000 clones. Sequences were obtained from PBMCs. The receptors derive from a woman aged 18-29 years in good health and CMV-seronegative.

The rearrangement links TRBV5-1 to TRBJ2-5; 8 nucleotides match TRBD2. Germline V gene lookup returns CDR1 SGHRS and CDR2 YFSETQ. The V and J ends lost 3 bases and 5 bases, in that order; junction bases with no gene match: 6. The length of the CDR3 is 14 residues. CDR3 protein: CASSSVGGGETQYF. The CDR3 DNA is TGCGCCAGCAGCTCCGTCGGCGGGGGGGAGACCCAGTACTTC.

Here the CDR3 reads CASSRTLTRNTGELFF. CDR3 bases: TGCGCCAGCAGCCGGACCCTGACTAGAAACACCGGGGAGCTGTTTTTT. This sequence joins TRBV5-1 and TRBJ2-2, with D perhaps matching TRBD2 (6 bases). This CDR3 comprises 16 residues. Germline CDR1 and CDR2: SGHRS and YFSETQ. The V end lost 4 bases, the J end lost 2 bases, and 15 bases lay between the germline ends. Drawing the rest from reference TRBV5-1 and TRBJ2-2, the complete variable domain is KAGVTQTPRYLIKTRGQQVTLSCSPISGHRSVSWYQQTPGQGLQFLFEYFSETQRNKGNFPGRFSGRQFSNSRSEMNVSTLELGDSALYLCASSRTLTRNTGELFFGEGSRLTVL.

For this clone: The same CDR3 arises from other DNA sequences in this sample as well. The V call is TRBV5-1, the J call TRBJ2-1; 12 bases are shared with TRBD2. The CDR3 is 15 amino acids. Trimming removed 1 base from V and 4 bases from J; junction bases left unmatched: 0. CDR1 and CDR2 (germline): SGHRS, YFSETQ. The CDR3 is CASSLLAGGYNEQFF. The CDR3 bases are TGCGCCAGCAGCTTGCTAGCGGGGGGGTACAATGAGCAGTTCTTC.

The chain couples TRBV10-3 to TRBJ2-7; D gene unclear. V shed 4 bases and J shed 2 bases, with 6 bases lying between them. Germline V gene sequence: CDR1 ENHRY, CDR2 SYGVKD. The CDR3 is 12 residues long. The CDR3 DNA sequence: TGTGCCATCAGTGGTTCAACCTACGAGCAGTACTTC. It yields the protein CAISGSTYEQYF.

The V gene is TRBV5-1, the J gene TRBJ2-5, with 12 bases identical to TRBD2. The V segment lost 4 bases and the J segment 5 bases; nucleotides outside the gene matches: 6. The germline V gene encodes CDR1 SGHRS and CDR2 YFSETQ. The CDR3 runs to 15 residues. The CDR3 reads CASSELAGGGETQYF. In DNA, the CDR3 is TGCGCCAGCAGCGAGCTAGCGGGAGGGGGGGAGACCCAGTACTTC.

The rearrangement uses TRBV18 and TRBJ1-2, with 7 bases fitting TRBD1. V trimming: 3 bases; J trimming: 3 bases; junction bases outside the gene matches: 4. Germline CDR1 reads KGHSH; CDR2 reads LQKENI. This CDR3 is 14 amino acids long. The CDR3 DNA follows: TGTGCCAGCTCACCGATGGGACAGTACTATGGCTACACCTTC. Protein product: CASSPMGQYYGYTF.

The chain uses TRBV5-1 and TRBJ2-6; D possibly corresponds to TRBD2 (6 bases). V lost 3 bases and J lost 0, with 13 bases in between. Per the germline V gene, CDR1 is SGHRS and CDR2 is YFSETQ. The CDR3 spans 17 residues. The CDR3 bases are TGCGCCAGCAGCTCCGGGTACGGGAGCTCTGGGGCCAACGTCCTGACTTTC. This sequence encodes CASSSGYGSSGANVLTF.

The chain joins TRBV9 to TRBJ2-5; the match to TRBD2 covers 13 bases. Losses at the gene ends were 0 bases for V and 6 bases for J; bases not matched to a gene: 8. The CDR3 consists of 17 residues. Germline V gene sequence: CDR1 SGDLS, CDR2 YYNGEE. The CDR3 protein is CASSVEKGLAGEQTQYF. In nucleotides, the CDR3 is TGTGCCAGCAGCGTAGAGAAAGGACTAGCGGGGGAGCAGACCCAGTACTTC.

J is TRBJ1-1 and V is TRBV5-1; 11 bases are shared with TRBD1. CDR3 size: 15 residues. V shed 4 bases and J 5 bases; nucleotides not matched to a gene: 7. Germline values: CDR1 SGHRS, CDR2 YFSETQ. The CDR3 region is CASSPGTGGDTEAFF. DNA for the CDR3: TGCGCCAGCAGCCCAGGGACAGGGGGAGATACTGAAGCTTTCTTT.

V and J are TRBV29-1 and TRBJ1-2, with D maybe TRBD1 (5 bases). The CDR3 is 13 amino acids. The germline V gene encodes CDR1 SQVTM and CDR2 ANQGSEA. Trimming cost V 6 bases and J 8 bases, with 19 bases left between them. CDR3 protein: CSVPLDTWGGYTF. The CDR3 DNA reads TGCAGCGTCCCACTGGACACATGGGGCGGCTACACCTTC.

This CDR3 reads CAIAGVGRGEAFF. As DNA, the CDR3 is TGTGCCATAGCGGGTGTCGGTCGGGGTGAAGCTTTCTTT. This sequence joins TRBV10-3 and TRBJ1-1; D ambiguous. CDR3 length equals 13 residues. V lost 9 bases and J 7 bases, leaving 18 bases between the germline ends. CDR1 and CDR2 (germline): ENHRY, SYGVKD.

This chain uses TRBV4-2 with TRBJ1-1; no clear D. This CDR3 contains 14 residues. Trimming stripped 1 base from V and 0 bases from J, with 6 bases between. Germline V gives CDR1 LGHNA, CDR2 YNFKEQ. CDR3 amino acids: CASSQGGLNTEAFF. The CDR3 nucleotides are TGTGCCAGCAGCCAAGGCGGGCTGAACACTGAAGCTTTCTTT.

The chain joins TRBV5-1 to TRBJ2-1, with 9 nucleotides matching TRBD2. The CDR3 has 16 residues. J was trimmed by 6 bases and V by 4 bases; bases with no gene match: 11. Germline V lookup: CDR1 SGHRS, CDR2 YFSETQ. CDR3 region: CASSGNSGSAGNEQFF. The CDR3 nucleotides are TGCGCCAGCAGCGGCAATAGCGGGAGCGCTGGCAATGAGCAGTTCTTC. Supplemented by reference TRBV5-1 and TRBJ2-1, the full variable domain reads KAGVTQTPRYLIKTRGQQVTLSCSPISGHRSVSWYQQTPGQGLQFLFEYFSETQRNKGNFPGRFSGRQFSNSRSEMNVSTLELGDSALYLCASSGNSGSAGNEQFFGPGTRLTVL.

This rearrangement joins TRBV18 to TRBJ1-1; 7 bases align to TRBD1. CDR3 length equals 15 residues. The V gene's germline CDR1 is KGHSH and CDR2 LQKENI. V dropped 5 bases and J dropped 0; count of bases not matched to a gene: 6. For the CDR3, the DNA is TGTGCCAGCTCAGAGACAGGGTATATGAACACTGAAGCTTTCTTT. It yields the protein CASSETGYMNTEAFF.

The rearrangement uses TRBV4-1 and TRBJ2-7; TRBD1 aligns across 8 bases. Germline lookup yields CDR1 MGHRA and CDR2 YSYEKL. The junction had 11 bases not matched to a gene; V was cut back by 4 bases and J by 3 bases. The CDR3 loop spans 16 amino acids. In nucleotides, the CDR3 is TGCGCCAGCAGCCTAAGGCCGGACAGGGAGAACTACGAGCAGTACTTC. Its protein product is CASSLRPDRENYEQYF.

V gene TRBV19 combines with J gene TRBJ1-4; TRBD1 matches at 7 bases. The germline gives CDR1 LNHDA, CDR2 SQIVND (reference sequence). The CDR3 length is 15 residues. Unmatched junction bases numbered 9, after V lost 6 bases and J lost 5 bases. The CDR3 loop reads CASSHRQGSNEKLFF. The CDR3 bases are TGTGCCAGTAGCCATCGACAGGGTTCAAATGAAAAACTGTTTTTT.

The rearrangement links TRBV9 to TRBJ1-2; TRBD1 agrees at 9 bases. Per the germline V gene, CDR1 is SGDLS and CDR2 is YYNGEE. V lost 3 bases to trimming and J lost 4 bases; unmatched junction nucleotides: 4. The CDR3 loop spans 14 amino acids. The CDR3 reads CASSGRTGVYGYTF. As DNA, the CDR3 is TGTGCCAGCAGCGGACGGACAGGGGTCTATGGCTACACCTTC.

The rearrangement joins TRBV25-1 to TRBJ1-2; 9 bases are a match to TRBD1. The CDR3 spans 15 residues. Germline CDR1 MGHDK, CDR2 SYGVNS. The V gene end was trimmed by 8 bases and the J gene end by 3 bases; junction bases not matched to a gene: 10. CDR3 in amino acids: CASSPRDREYYGYTF. Written as DNA, the CDR3 is TGTGCCAGCTCCCCCCGGGACAGGGAATACTATGGCTACACCTTC.

This chain links TRBV5-4 with TRBJ2-3; D might be TRBD1 (5 bases). CDR1 is SGHNT and CDR2 is YYREEE in the germline V gene (reference sequence). The CDR3 is made up of 15 amino acids. The V and J ends lost 3 bases and 0 bases respectively, with 11 bases between them. CDR3 sequence: CASSSGAGSTDTQYF. CDR3 nucleotide sequence: TGTGCCAGCAGCTCGGGCGCAGGGAGCACAGATACGCAGTATTTT.

The chain couples TRBV7-9 to TRBJ1-2; 11 bases are a match to TRBD1. CDR3 length equals 14 residues. Germline assignment: CDR1 SEHNR and CDR2 FQNEAQ (reference sequence). The V gene end was trimmed by 3 bases and the J gene end by 7 bases; junction bases not matched to a gene: 4. This CDR3 reads CASSLGQGVGGYTF. The CDR3 bases are TGTGCCAGCAGCTTGGGACAGGGGGTCGGTGGCTACACCTTC.

V gene TRBV29-1 combines with J gene TRBJ1-6, with 7 bases that match TRBD1. Germline CDR1 is SQVTM and CDR2 is ANQGSEA. The CDR3 runs to 14 residues. J gave up 4 bases and V 6 bases, and 6 bases lay outside the gene matches. The chain's CDR3 is CSVRQGAYNSPLHF. CDR3 in DNA: TGCAGCGTCCGACAGGGTGCTTATAATTCACCCCTCCACTTT.

The chain links TRBV5-1 to TRBJ2-7; 10 bases fit TRBD2. The V gene end was trimmed by 0 bases and the J gene end by 2 bases; junction bases not matched to a gene: 5. Germline lookup yields CDR1 SGHRS and CDR2 YFSETQ. This CDR3 has 16 residues. The CDR3 nucleotides are TGCGCCAGCAGCTTGGCGAGGACTAGCGGCGCCTACGAGCAGTACTTC. Amino acid sequence: CASSLARTSGAYEQYF. Full variable domain (remainder filled in from reference TRBV5-1 and TRBJ2-7): KAGVTQTPRYLIKTRGQQVTLSCSPISGHRSVSWYQQTPGQGLQFLFEYFSETQRNKGNFPGRFSGRQFSNSRSEMNVSTLELGDSALYLCASSLARTSGAYEQYFGPGTRLTVT.